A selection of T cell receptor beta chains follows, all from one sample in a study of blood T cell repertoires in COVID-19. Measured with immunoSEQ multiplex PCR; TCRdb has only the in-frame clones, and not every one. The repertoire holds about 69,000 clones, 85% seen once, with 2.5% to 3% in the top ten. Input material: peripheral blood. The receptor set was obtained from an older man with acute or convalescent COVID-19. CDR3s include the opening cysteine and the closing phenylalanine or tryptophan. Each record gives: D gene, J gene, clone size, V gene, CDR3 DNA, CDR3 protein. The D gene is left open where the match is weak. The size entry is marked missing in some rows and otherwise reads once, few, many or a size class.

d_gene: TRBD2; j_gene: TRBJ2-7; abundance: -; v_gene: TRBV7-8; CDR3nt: TGTGCCAGCAGCTCAGCCGGGACTAGCTCCTACGAGCAGTACTTC; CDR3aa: CASSSAGTSSYEQYF
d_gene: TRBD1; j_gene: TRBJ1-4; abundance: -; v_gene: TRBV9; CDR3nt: TGTGCCAGCAGCGCAGGGACAGTTCAAGAAAAACTGTTTTTT; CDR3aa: CASSAGTVQEKLFF
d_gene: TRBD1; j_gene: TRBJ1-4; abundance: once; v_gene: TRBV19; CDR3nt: TGTGCCAGTAGTTCGAGTCAGGGGGCCTCTTCTGAAAAACTGTTTTTT; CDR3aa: CASSSSQGASSEKLFF
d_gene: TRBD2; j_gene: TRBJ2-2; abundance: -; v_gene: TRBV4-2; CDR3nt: TGTGCCAGCAGCCAAGGGCCTTGGGGGGGAAACACCGGGGAGCTGTTTTTT; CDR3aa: CASSQGPWGGNTGELFF
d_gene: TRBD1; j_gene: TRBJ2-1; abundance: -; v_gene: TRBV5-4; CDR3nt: TGTGCCACCAGACAGGGGGTTGGCGATAATGAGCAGTTCTTC; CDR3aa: CATRQGVGDNEQFF
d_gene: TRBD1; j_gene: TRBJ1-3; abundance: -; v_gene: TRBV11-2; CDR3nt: TGTGCCAGCAGCTTAGGTTGGGACAGGTCCTACTCTGGAAACACCATATATTTT; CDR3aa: CASSLGWDRSYSGNTIYF
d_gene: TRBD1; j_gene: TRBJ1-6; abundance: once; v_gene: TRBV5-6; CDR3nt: TGTGCCAGCAGCCAAGGACAGGCTAATTCACCCCTCCACTTT; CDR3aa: CASSQGQANSPLHF
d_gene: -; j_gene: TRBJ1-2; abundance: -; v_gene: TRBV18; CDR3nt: TGTGCCAGCTCACCAAGACAGTACTATGGCTACACCTTC; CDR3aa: CASSPRQYYGYTF
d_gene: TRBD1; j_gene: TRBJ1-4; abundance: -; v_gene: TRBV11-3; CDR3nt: TGTGCCAGCAGCTCCCGAAACTTCTCCCCCGAACAGGGGGCGAATGAAAAACTGTTTTTT; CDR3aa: CASSSRNFSPEQGANEKLFF
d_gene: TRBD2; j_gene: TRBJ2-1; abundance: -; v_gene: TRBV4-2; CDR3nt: TGTGCCAGCAGCCAAGATCCCCTAGCGGGCTATAACAATGAGCAGTTCTTC; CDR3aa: CASSQDPLAGYNNEQFF
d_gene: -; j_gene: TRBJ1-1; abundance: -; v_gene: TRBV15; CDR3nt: TGTGCCACCAGCAGAGCCCATGAGCGAGCTTTCTTT; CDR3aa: CATSRAHERAFF
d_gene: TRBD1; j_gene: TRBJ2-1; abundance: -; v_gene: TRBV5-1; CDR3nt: TGCGCCAGCAGCTCCGGGACAGGGGATTACAATGAGCAGTTCTTC; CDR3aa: CASSSGTGDYNEQFF
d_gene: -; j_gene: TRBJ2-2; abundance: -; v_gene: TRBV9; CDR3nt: TGTGCCAGCAGCGTTTCGTCGACCCAGGGCGGGGAGCTGTTTTTT; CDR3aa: CASSVSSTQGGELFF
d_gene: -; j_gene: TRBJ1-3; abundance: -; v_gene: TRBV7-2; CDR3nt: TGTGCCAGCAGCTTGAGTTCGGGCTCTGGAAACACCATATATTTT; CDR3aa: CASSLSSGSGNTIYF
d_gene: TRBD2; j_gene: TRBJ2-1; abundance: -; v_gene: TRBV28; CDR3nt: TGTGCCACCCGGACTAGCGGGATCGCGCAGTTCTTC; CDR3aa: CATRTSGIAQFF
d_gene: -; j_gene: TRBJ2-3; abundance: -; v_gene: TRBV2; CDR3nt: TGTGCCATCCTACCTCGAGACACGACAGATACGCAGTATTTT; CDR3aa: CAILPRDTTDTQYF
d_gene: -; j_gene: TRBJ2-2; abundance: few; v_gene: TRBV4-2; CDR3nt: TGTGCCAGCAGCCAAGCAGGGCTCGGGGAGCTGTTTTTT; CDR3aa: CASSQAGLGELFF
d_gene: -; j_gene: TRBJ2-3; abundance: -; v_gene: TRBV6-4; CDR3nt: TGTGCCACCTCAAGCCTCCCAACAGATACGCAGTATTTT; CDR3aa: CATSSLPTDTQYF
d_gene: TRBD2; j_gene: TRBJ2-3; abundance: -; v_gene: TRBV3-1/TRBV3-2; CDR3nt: TGTGCCAGCAGCTCCACCGGGACTAGCCGGGCAGATACGCAGTATTTT; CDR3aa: CASSSTGTSRADTQYF
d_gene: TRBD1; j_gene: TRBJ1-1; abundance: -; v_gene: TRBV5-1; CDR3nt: TGCGCCAGCAGCCCTCTGGCAGGGGGGATGAACACTGAAGCTTTCTTT; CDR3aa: CASSPLAGGMNTEAFF
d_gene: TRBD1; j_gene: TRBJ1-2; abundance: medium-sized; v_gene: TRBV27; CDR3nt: TGTGCCAGCAGGCGATTGGACAGGGGACTGGGCTACACCTTC; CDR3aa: CASRRLDRGLGYTF
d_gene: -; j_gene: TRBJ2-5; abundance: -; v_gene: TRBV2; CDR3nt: TGTGCCAGCAGTCTAGAGACCCAGTACTTC; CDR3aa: CASSLETQYF
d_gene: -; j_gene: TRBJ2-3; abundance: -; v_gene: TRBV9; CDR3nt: TGTGCCAGCAGCGCCCTGGGGGGTGGCATGGGCACAGATACGCAGTATTTT; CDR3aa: CASSALGGGMGTDTQYF
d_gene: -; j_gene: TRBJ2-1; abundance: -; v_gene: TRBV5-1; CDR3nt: TGCGCCAGCAGCCAAACAGGGTCCTACAATGAGCAGTTCTTC; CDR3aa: CASSQTGSYNEQFF
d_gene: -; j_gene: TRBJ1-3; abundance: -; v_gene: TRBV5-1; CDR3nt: TGCGCCAGCAGCCCGGGCGGGGCCGCTGGAAACACCATATATTTT; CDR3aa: CASSPGGAAGNTIYF
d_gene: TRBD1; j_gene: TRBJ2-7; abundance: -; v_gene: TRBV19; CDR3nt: TGTGCCAGTAGAGGGACAGGGGACGAGCAGTACTTC; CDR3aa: CASRGTGDEQYF
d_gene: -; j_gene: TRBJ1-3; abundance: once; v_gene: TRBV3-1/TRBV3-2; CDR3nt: TGTGCCAGCAGCTTCCCTAGGAGCTCTGGAAACACCATATATTTT; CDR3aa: CASSFPRSSGNTIYF
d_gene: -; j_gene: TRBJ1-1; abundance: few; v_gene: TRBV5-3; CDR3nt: TGTGCCAGAAGCTTACCGGAACTTATGGGCCCGAACACTGAAGCTTTCTTT; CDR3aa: CARSLPELMGPNTEAFF
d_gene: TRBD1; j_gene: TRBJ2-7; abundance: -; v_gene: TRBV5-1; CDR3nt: TGCGCCAGCAGCTACACCGGGACAGGGATCGACGAGCAGTACTTC; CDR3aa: CASSYTGTGIDEQYF